Presented here are 8 T cell receptor beta chains from one specimen sequenced in a study of PD-1 blockade in classical Hodgkin lymphoma. Using immunoSEQ multiplex PCR, the repertoire was profiled, and TCRdb retains in-frame clones only, with some absent. This table has more than 50,000 clones, roughly two thirds appearing once. Each of the patients experienced relapse following autologous stem cell transplantation, and their brentuximab vedotin exposure differed. Sequenced material: peripheral blood mononuclear cells (PBMCs), taken before the second cycle of nivolumab. All receptors come from a human donor with classical Hodgkin lymphoma.

The chain recombines TRBV11-3 with TRBJ2-7, with D unclear. The CDR3 consists of 15 residues. The V gene lost 0 bases and the J gene lost 3 bases, with 12 bases spanning the gap. In germline, CDR1 is SGHNT, CDR2 YENEEA. CDR3 region: CASSLDVGPIYEQYF. The CDR3 nucleotides read TGTGCCAGCAGCTTAGATGTTGGTCCTATCTACGAGCAGTACTTC.

The chain links TRBV19 to TRBJ2-5, with a tentative D call TRBD1 (6 bases). CDR1 and CDR2 (germline): LNHDA, SQIVND (reference sequence). Trimming stripped 2 bases from V and 1 base from J, with 8 bases between. The CDR3 has 14 residues. The CDR3 spells CASSINRAQETQYF. DNA for the CDR3: TGTGCCAGTAGTATAAACAGGGCCCAAGAGACCCAGTACTTC.

CDR3 residues: CASSLVGNSNTEAFF. The CDR3 region has the DNA TGTGCCAGCAGCTTGGTTGGGAACTCGAACACTGAAGCTTTCTTT. The chain joins TRBV5-6 to TRBJ1-1; D call uncertain. Germline values: CDR1 SGHDT, CDR2 YYEEEE. Trimming stripped 0 bases from V and 1 base from J, with 10 bases between. The CDR3 runs 15 residues.

J is TRBJ1-5 and V is TRBV18, with unresolved D. Trimming took off 5 bases at V and 0 bases at J, with 14 bases between the two ends. CDR1 is KGHSH and CDR2 is LQKENI in the germline V gene. The CDR3 is 16 residues long. The CDR3 loop is CASSSTSPVSNQPQHF. The CDR3 bases are TGTGCCAGCTCATCGACATCTCCGGTTAGCAATCAGCCCCAGCATTTT. The full variable domain, in which reference TRBV18 and TRBJ1-5 provide the parts outside the CDR3, is NAGVMQNPRHLVRRRGQEARLRCSPMKGHSHVYWYRQLPEEGLKFMVYLQKENIIDESGMPKERFSAEFPKEGPSILRIQQVVRGDSAAYFCASSSTSPVSNQPQHFGDGTRLSIL.

The CDR3 coding sequence is TGTGCCATCGGCCGGGATCCTTATGGCTACACCTTC. Protein product: CAIGRDPYGYTF. The J gene is TRBJ1-2, the V gene TRBV10-3; D unclear. Trimming left V 8 bases short and J 5 bases short, with 12 bases between. Germline V gene data show CDR1 as ENHRY and CDR2 as SYGVKD. CDR3 length: 12 amino acids.

This chain uses TRBV30 with TRBJ1-6, with a tentative D call TRBD1 (5 bases). Germline-derived CDR1 and CDR2 are GTSNPN and SVGIG (reference sequence). The CDR3 has 17 residues. Trimming cost V 4 bases and J 6 bases, with 22 bases left between them. The CDR3 nucleotides read TGTGCCTGGAACCCGTCCCGGACCAACAGGCCTAATTCACCCCTCCACTTT. It specifies CAWNPSRTNRPNSPLHF. The whole variable domain, filled in from reference TRBV30 and TRBJ1-6, reads SQTIHQWPATLVQPVGSPLSLECTVEGTSNPNLYWYRQAAGRGLQLLFYSVGIGQISSEVPQNLSASRPQDRQFILSSKKLLLSDSGFYLCAWNPSRTNRPNSPLHFGNGTRLTVT.

The chain is built from TRBV7-8 and TRBJ2-1, with D perhaps matching TRBD1 or TRBD2 (6 bases each). CDR1 is SGHVS, CDR2 FQNEAQ, per germline. Trimming cost V 1 base and J 10 bases, with 14 bases left between them. The length of the CDR3 is 14 residues. CDR3 in amino acids: CASSLVTGAGEQFF. CDR3 bases: TGTGCCAGCAGCTTAGTTACGGGGGCCGGCGAGCAGTTCTTC.

The chain joins TRBV28 to TRBJ1-2; D is uncertain. Trimming shortened V by 3 bases and J by 3 bases, and 8 bases separated the two germline ends. The CDR3 is 13 residues long. Germline V CDR1 and CDR2: MDHEN, SYDVKM. CDR3 sequence (DNA): TGTGCCAGCAGTTTCCCCGGTCACTATGGCTACACCTTC. It codes for CASSFPGHYGYTF.